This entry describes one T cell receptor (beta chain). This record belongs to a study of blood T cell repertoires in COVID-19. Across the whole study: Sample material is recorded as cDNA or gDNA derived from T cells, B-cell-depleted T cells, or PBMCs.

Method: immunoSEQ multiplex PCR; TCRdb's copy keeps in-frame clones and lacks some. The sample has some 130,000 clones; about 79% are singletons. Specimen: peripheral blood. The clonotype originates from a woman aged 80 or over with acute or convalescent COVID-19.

CDR3 DNA sequence: TGTGCCAGCAGCAATAGCGGGGCTAGCACAGATACGCAGTATTTT. It encodes CASSNSGASTDTQYF. The chain employs TRBV27 and TRBJ2-3; 8 nucleotides match TRBD2. This CDR3 spans 15 amino acids. Germline CDR1 is MNHEY and CDR2 is SMNVEV (reference sequence). V trimming: 6 bases; J trimming: 0 bases; junction bases outside the gene matches: 5.